The rows below give T cell receptor beta chains drawn from one sample of a study of graft-versus-host responses after intestinal transplantation. These receptors have no known antigen. TCRdb keeps only in-frame clones here, not all; method: immunoSEQ multiplex PCR. Of roughly 80,000 clones listed, about nine tenths were seen once; the top ten hold about 8%. The specimen comprised unstimulated CD8+ T cells sorted from spleen or lymph node cells, sampled before transplant. The receptor set was obtained from a human donor who was the organ donor for an intestinal transplant. Each CDR3 is given with its conserved first and last residue. D genes are given only for firm matches. Some rows have no size entry. The others give once, few or many, or a class for an expanded clone.

v_call,clone_size,j_call,d_call,cdr3_aa,cdr3_nt
TRBV21-1,.,TRBJ1-1,.,CASSGGREAQGEGTEAFF,TGTGCCAGCAGTGGGGGGAGGGAAGCCCAGGGAGAAGGGACTGAAGCTTTCTTT
TRBV7-9,.,TRBJ2-2,.,CASIRPLDTGELFF,TGTGCCAGCATTCGGCCCCTAGACACCGGGGAGCTGTTTTTT
TRBV11-3,.,TRBJ2-7,.,CASSLHYSYEQYF,TGTGCCAGCAGCTTACATTATTCCTACGAGCAGTACTTC
TRBV29-1,.,TRBJ1-1,.,CSVETNRAEAFF,TGCAGCGTTGAAACCAACAGGGCCGAAGCTTTCTTT
TRBV19,.,TRBJ2-1,.,CASRGRTTYNEQFF,TGTGCCAGTAGGGGACGGACTACCTACAATGAGCAGTTCTTC
TRBV28,.,TRBJ2-7,TRBD2,CASSFPSRGAYEQYF,TGTGCCAGCAGTTTTCCGTCGCGGGGGGCCTACGAGCAGTACTTC
TRBV27,.,TRBJ1-1,TRBD1,CASSFAGTGPEAFF,TGTGCCAGCAGTTTTGCTGGGACAGGGCCAGAAGCTTTCTTT
TRBV30,.,TRBJ2-1,.,CAWSGPGDTQGGEQFF,TGTGCCTGGTCGGGTCCGGGGGACACTCAAGGCGGTGAGCAGTTCTTC
TRBV10-3,few,TRBJ2-3,.,CAISDRGTATDTQYF,TGTGCCATCAGTGACAGGGGGACTGCCACAGATACGCAGTATTTT
TRBV6-1,.,TRBJ1-6,TRBD1,CASRDTGGSPLHF,TGTGCCAGCAGGGACACAGGGGGATCACCCCTCCACTTT
TRBV27,.,TRBJ2-7,TRBD1,CASSSVGTGIHEQYF,TGTGCCAGCAGCTCCGTGGGGACAGGGATCCACGAGCAGTACTTC
TRBV5-1,.,TRBJ1-1,.,CASSPGDTAFF,TGCGCCAGCAGCCCCGGGGACACGGCTTTCTTT
TRBV5-1,.,TRBJ2-1,TRBD2,CASSRRFTSGYNEQFF,TGCGCCAGCAGCCGCCGTTTTACTAGCGGGTACAATGAGCAGTTCTTC
TRBV7-9,.,TRBJ2-3,.,CASSLGTGTLFSDTQYF,TGTGCCAGCAGCTTAGGTACCGGAACCCTTTTCTCAGATACGCAGTATTTT
TRBV7-8,.,TRBJ1-5,.,CASSLALNRVYGNQPQHF,TGTGCCAGCAGCTTAGCCCTAAACAGGGTTTATGGCAATCAGCCCCAGCATTTT
TRBV7-9,.,TRBJ2-7,.,CASSLGAGLDAYEQYF,TGTGCCAGCAGCTTAGGGGCAGGACTTGACGCCTACGAGCAGTACTTC
TRBV4-1,few,TRBJ1-2,.,CASSQLDLRGYTF,TGCGCCAGCAGCCAATTGGACCTACGGGGCTACACCTTC
TRBV7-7,.,TRBJ1-5,.,CASSSTGKGTEPQHF,TGTGCCAGCAGCTCGACAGGAAAGGGCACTGAGCCCCAGCATTTT
TRBV6-1,.,TRBJ1-2,.,CASSGWTLQIYGYTF,TGTGCCAGCAGTGGATGGACTCTCCAAATCTATGGCTACACCTTC
TRBV4-1,.,TRBJ2-3,.,CASSQVTDTQYF,TGCGCCAGCAGCCAAGTTACAGATACGCAGTATTTT
TRBV4-2,.,TRBJ2-3,TRBD1,CASSPITGGRATQYF,TGTGCCAGCAGCCCCATCACAGGGGGCAGGGCTACGCAGTATTTT
TRBV5-1,.,TRBJ2-1,TRBD2,CATGAGGPYNEQFF,TGCGCCACCGGGGCGGGGGGTCCCTACAATGAGCAGTTCTTC
TRBV15,few,TRBJ2-7,TRBD1,CATSFDRGTYEQYF,TGTGCCACCAGCTTTGACAGGGGAACCTACGAGCAGTACTTC
TRBV9,.,TRBJ2-6,TRBD2,CASSVDPLAGGISLFYSGANVLTF,TGTGCCAGCAGCGTAGACCCTCTAGCGGGGGGGATATCACTTTTTTACTCTGGGGCCAACGTCCTGACTTTC
TRBV7-6,.,TRBJ2-7,TRBD1,CASSTGQGPYEQYF,TGTGCCAGCAGCACGGGACAGGGTCCCTACGAGCAGTACTTC
TRBV7-9,.,TRBJ1-5,TRBD1,CASSSFQPGQGKDQPQHF,TGTGCCAGCAGCTCGTTTCAACCGGGACAGGGGAAAGATCAGCCCCAGCATTTT
TRBV7-4,few,TRBJ1-2,.,CASSDRPSNYGYTF,TGTGCCAGCAGCGACCGACCGAGTAACTATGGCTACACCTTC
TRBV6-1,few,TRBJ2-3,.,CASSEAGGPTDTQYF,TGTGCCAGCAGTGAAGCGGGCGGGCCCACAGATACGCAGTATTTT
TRBV19,.,TRBJ2-1,TRBD1,CASTSGTGILLGEQFF,TGTGCCAGTACCTCCGGGACAGGTATTCTCTTGGGTGAGCAGTTCTTC
TRBV27,.,TRBJ2-7,.,CASSPSWGYEQYF,TGTGCCAGCAGTCCCTCGTGGGGTTACGAGCAGTACTTC
TRBV5-1,.,TRBJ2-2,.,CASSFEKAGELFF,TGCGCCAGCAGTTTTGAAAAGGCCGGGGAGCTGTTTTTT
TRBV7-3,once,TRBJ2-1,TRBD2,CASSPQRGSYNEQFF,TGTGCCAGCAGCCCCCAGCGGGGGAGCTACAATGAGCAGTTCTTC
TRBV5-6,.,TRBJ1-6,.,CASSYRASNSPLHF,TGTGCCAGCAGCTACCGGGCGTCAAATTCACCCCTCCACTTT
TRBV28,.,TRBJ1-5,.,CASSLIFPSDSNQPQHF,TGTGCCAGCAGTTTAATATTTCCCTCCGATAGCAATCAGCCCCAGCATTTT
TRBV7-9,.,TRBJ1-4,.,CASSSRLRGGEKLFF,TGTGCCAGCAGCTCCCGCCTTCGGGGAGGCGAAAAACTGTTTTTT
TRBV7-9,.,TRBJ1-1,.,CASSAEHRLLEAFF,TGTGCCAGCAGCGCAGAGCACAGGCTCCTTGAAGCTTTCTTT
TRBV4-1,.,TRBJ1-2,TRBD1,CASSQGRGRGYTF,TGCGCCAGCAGCCAGGGGAGGGGGCGAGGCTACACCTTC
TRBV10-1,once,TRBJ2-3,.,CASRELQESTDTQYF,TGCGCCAGCAGAGAACTACAGGAATCCACAGATACGCAGTATTTT
TRBV7-3,.,TRBJ2-1,.,CASSPSQGTNEQFF,TGTGCCAGCAGCCCTTCACAGGGAACCAATGAGCAGTTCTTC
TRBV25-1,.,TRBJ1-2,.,CASSLEANYGYTF,TGTGCCAGCAGTCTAGAAGCTAACTATGGCTACACCTTC